Given below is one T cell receptor beta chain in context. As yet, its antigen is unknown. Relapsing-remitting disease, either stable or active, was present in the treatment-naive patients who were the multiple sclerosis controls. TEMRA cells were FACS-enriched, with CD8+ and CD4+ T cells isolated negatively. Reverse transcription of about 0.5 to 1 ug RNA was carried out with random hexamers. The method of amplification for TCR beta CDR3 was immunoSEQ multiplex PCR, covering 54 Vbeta and 13 Jbeta. TCRdb reprocessed the immunoSEQ multiplex PCR reads via MiXCR and lists one record per CDR3 protein. This table has 200,000 to 250,000 distinct CDR3 sequences, approximately 90% appearing once. Germline CDR1 reads DFQATT; CDR2 reads SNEGSKA (reference sequence). V was cut by 3 bases and J by 1 base, with 7 bases left in between. This CDR3 has 13 residues. This sample is part of a study of CD8 T cells in Susac syndrome.

Study conclusions and caveats: Acknowledgment was made by the study that its TCR sequencing and HLA analysis involved a relatively small number of individuals.

The chain is built from TRBV20-1 and TRBJ1-5; no reliable D call. This TCR was recovered from a human donor with multiple sclerosis. Sequenced material: CD8+ T cells from PBMCs. The CDR3 sequence is CSAREMSNQPQHF. In nucleotides, the CDR3 is TGCAGTGCTAGGGAGATGAGCAATCAGCCCCAGCATTTT.